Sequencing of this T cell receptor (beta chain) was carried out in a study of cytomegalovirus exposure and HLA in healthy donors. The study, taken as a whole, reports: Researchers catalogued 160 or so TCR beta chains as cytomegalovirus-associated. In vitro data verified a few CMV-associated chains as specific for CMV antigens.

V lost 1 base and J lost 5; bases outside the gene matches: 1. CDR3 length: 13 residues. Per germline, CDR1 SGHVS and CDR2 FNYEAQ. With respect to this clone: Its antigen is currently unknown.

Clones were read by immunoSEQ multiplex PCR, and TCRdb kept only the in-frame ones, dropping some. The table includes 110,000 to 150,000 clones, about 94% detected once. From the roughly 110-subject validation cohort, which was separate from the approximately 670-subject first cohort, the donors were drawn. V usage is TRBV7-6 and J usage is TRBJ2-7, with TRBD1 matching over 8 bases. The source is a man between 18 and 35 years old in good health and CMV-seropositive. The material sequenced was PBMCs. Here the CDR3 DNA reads TGTGCCAGCAGCTTAGACAGGGGGAACGAGCAGTACTTC. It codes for CASSLDRGNEQYF.